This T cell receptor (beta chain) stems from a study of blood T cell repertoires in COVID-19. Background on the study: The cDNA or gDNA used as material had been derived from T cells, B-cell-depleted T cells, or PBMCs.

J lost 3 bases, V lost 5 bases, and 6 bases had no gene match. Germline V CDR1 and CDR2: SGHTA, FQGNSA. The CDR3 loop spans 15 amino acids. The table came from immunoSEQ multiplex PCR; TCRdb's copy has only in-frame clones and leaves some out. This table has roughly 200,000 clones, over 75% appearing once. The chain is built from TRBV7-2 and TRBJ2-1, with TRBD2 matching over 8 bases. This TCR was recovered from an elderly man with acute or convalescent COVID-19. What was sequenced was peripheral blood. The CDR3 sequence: CASSGPREVYNEQFF. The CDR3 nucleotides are TGTGCCAGCAGCGGCCCGCGGGAGGTCTACAATGAGCAGTTCTTC. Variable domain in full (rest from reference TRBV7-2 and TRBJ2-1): GAGVSQSPSNKVTEKGKDVELRCDPISGHTALYWYRQSLGQGLEFLIYFQGNSAPDKSGLPSDRFSAERTGGSVSTLTIQRTQQEDSAVYLCASSGPREVYNEQFFGPGTRLTVL.